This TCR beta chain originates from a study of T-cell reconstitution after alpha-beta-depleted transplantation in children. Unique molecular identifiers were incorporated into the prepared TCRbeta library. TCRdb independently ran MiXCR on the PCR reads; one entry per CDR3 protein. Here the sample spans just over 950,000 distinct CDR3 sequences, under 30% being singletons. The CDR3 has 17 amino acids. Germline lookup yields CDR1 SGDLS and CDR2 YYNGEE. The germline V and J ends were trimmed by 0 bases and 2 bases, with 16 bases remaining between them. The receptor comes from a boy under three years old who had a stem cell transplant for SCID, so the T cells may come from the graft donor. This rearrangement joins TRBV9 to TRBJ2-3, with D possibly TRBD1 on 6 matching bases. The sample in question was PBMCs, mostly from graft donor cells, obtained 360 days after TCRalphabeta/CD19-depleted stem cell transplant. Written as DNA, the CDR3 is TGTGCCAGCAGCGTAGCAGGGGCAGGGGCGTTCACAGATACGCAGTATTTT. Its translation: CASSVAGAGAFTDTQYF.